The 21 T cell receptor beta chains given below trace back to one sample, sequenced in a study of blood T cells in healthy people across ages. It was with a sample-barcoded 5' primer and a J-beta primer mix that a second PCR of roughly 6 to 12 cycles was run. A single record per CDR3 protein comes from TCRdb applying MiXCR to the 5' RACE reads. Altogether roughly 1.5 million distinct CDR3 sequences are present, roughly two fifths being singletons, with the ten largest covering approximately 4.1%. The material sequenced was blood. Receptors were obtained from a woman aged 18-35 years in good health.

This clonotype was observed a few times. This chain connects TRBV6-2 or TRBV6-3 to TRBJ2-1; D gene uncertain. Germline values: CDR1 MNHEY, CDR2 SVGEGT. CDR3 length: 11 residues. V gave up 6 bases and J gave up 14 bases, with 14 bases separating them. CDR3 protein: CASSYGRRKFF. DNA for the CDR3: TGTGCCAGCAGCTACGGGCGCCGGAAGTTCTTC.

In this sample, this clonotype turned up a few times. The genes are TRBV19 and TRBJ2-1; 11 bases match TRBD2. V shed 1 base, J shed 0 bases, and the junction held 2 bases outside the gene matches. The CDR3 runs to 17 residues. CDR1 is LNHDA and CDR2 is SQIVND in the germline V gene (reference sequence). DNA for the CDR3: TGTGCCAGTAGTATAGGACTAGCGGGGAGCTCCTACAATGAGCAGTTCTTC. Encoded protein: CASSIGLAGSSYNEQFF.

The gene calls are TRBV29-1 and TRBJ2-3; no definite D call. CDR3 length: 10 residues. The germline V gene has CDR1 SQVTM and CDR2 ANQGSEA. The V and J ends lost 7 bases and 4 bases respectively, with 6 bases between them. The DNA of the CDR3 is TGCAGCGCCGAGTCAGATACGCAGTATTTT. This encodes CSAESDTQYF.

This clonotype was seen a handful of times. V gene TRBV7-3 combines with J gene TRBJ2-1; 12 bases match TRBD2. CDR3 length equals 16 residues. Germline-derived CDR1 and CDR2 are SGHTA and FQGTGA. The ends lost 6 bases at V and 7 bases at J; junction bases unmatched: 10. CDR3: CASSLLAGGPLNEQFF. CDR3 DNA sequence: TGTGCCAGCAGTCTACTAGCGGGAGGCCCCCTGAATGAGCAGTTCTTC.

The chain's CDR3 is CASSFLFEGEQYF. In DNA, the CDR3 is TGTGCCAGCAGCTTCCTTTTCGAGGGTGAGCAGTACTTC. V usage is TRBV7-2 and J usage is TRBJ2-5; tentative D call: TRBD2 (5 bases). CDR1 SGHTA and CDR2 FQGNSA come from the germline V gene. CDR3 length: 13 amino acids. The ends were cut back, 3 bases at V and 11 bases at J, with 16 bases in the middle.

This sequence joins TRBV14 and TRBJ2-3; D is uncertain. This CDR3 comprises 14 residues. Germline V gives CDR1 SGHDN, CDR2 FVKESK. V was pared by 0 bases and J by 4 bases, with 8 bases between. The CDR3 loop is CASSQDLWADTQYF. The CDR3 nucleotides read TGTGCCAGCAGCCAAGATCTCTGGGCAGATACGCAGTATTTT.

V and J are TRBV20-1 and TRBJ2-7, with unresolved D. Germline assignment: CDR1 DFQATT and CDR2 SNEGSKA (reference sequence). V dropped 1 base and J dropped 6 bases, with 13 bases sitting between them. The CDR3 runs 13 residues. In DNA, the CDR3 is TGCAGTGCTAGAGGTTGGGTCGTGACCGAGCAGTACTTC. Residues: CSARGWVVTEQYF.

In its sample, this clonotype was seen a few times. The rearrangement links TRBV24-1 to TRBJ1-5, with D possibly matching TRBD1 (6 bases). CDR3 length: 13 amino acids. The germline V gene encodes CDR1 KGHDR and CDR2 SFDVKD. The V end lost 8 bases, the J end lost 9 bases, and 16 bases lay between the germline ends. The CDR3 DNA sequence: TGTGCCACCATGGACAGTAATTCAGGGCCCCAGCATTTT. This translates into CATMDSNSGPQHF.

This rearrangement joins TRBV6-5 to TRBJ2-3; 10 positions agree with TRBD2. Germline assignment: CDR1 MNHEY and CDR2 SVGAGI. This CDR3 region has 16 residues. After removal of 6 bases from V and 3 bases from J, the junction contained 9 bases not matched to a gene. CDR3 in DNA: TGTGCCAGCAGCCCTGAACTAGCGGGGTGGACAGATACGCAGTATTTT. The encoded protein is CASSPELAGWTDTQYF.

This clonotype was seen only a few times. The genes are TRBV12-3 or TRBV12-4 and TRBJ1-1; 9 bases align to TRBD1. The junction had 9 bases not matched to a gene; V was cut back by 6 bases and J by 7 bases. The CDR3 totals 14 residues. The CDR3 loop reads CASRPGTGPYEAFF. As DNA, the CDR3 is TGTGCCAGCAGGCCCGGGACAGGGCCCTATGAAGCTTTCTTT.

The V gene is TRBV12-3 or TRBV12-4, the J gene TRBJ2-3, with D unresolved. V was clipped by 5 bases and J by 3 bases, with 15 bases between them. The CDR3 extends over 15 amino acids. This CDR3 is CASSPIAGRTDTQYF. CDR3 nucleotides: TGTGCCAGCAGTCCCATCGCTGGCAGAACAGATACGCAGTATTTT.

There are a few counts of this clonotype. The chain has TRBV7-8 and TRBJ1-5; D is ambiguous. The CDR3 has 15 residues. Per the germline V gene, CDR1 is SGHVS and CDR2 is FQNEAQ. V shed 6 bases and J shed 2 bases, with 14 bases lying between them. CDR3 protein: CASSLKEWGNQPQHF. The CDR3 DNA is TGTGCCAGCAGTTTGAAGGAGTGGGGCAATCAGCCCCAGCATTTT.

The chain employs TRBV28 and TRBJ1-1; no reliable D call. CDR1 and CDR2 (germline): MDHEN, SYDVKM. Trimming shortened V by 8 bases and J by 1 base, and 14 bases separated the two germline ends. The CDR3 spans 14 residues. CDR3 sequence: CASQSYSGNTEAFF. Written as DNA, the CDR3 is TGTGCCAGCCAATCTTACAGCGGGAACACTGAAGCTTTCTTT.

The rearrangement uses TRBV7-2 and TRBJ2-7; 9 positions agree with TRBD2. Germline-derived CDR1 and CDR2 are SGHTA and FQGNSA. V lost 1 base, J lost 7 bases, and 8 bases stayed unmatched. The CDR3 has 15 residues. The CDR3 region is CASSLGGGAYNEQYF. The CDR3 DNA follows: TGTGCCAGCAGCTTAGGCGGGGGGGCCTACAATGAGCAGTACTTC.

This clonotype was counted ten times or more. Here the CDR3 reads CSAGTSGAYNEQFF. CDR3 nucleotides: TGCAGTGCAGGGACTAGCGGGGCTTACAATGAGCAGTTCTTC. The V and J genes are TRBV20-1 and TRBJ2-1, with TRBD2 matching 13 bases. This CDR3 has 14 residues. Germline V CDR1 and CDR2: DFQATT, SNEGSKA (reference sequence). J lost 4 bases, V lost 6 bases, and 3 bases had no gene match.

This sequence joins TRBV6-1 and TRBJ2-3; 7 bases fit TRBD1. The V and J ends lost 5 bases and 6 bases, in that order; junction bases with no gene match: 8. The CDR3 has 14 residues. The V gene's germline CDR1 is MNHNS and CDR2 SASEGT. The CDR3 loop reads CASSSRQGLDTQYF. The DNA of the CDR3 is TGTGCCAGCAGTTCCCGACAGGGCTTGGATACGCAGTATTTT.

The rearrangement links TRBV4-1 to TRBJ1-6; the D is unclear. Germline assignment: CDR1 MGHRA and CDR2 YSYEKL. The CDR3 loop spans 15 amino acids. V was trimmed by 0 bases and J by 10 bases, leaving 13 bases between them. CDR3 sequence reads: CASSQERQERSPLHF. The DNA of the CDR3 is TGCGCCAGCAGCCAAGAGCGGCAGGAGAGATCACCCCTCCACTTT.

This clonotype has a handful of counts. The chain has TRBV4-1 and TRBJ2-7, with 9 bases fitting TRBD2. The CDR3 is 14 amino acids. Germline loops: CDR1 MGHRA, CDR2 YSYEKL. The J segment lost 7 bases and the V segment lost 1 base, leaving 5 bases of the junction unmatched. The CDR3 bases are TGCGCCAGCAGCCAAGTAGCGGGAGATGGTGAGCAGTACTTC. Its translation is CASSQVAGDGEQYF.

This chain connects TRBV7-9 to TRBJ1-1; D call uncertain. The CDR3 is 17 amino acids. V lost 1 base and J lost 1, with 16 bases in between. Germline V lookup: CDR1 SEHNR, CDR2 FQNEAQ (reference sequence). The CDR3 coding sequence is TGTGCCAGCAGCTTAGGAGGGCCTATGGAGGGGAACACTGAAGCTTTCTTT. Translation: CASSLGGPMEGNTEAFF. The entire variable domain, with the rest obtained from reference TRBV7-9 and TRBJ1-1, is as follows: DTGVSQNPRHKITKRGQNVTFRCDPISEHNRLYWYRQTLGQGPEFLTYFQNEAQLEKSRLLSDRFSAERPKGSFSTLEIQRTEQGDSAMYLCASSLGGPMEGNTEAFFGQGTRLTVV.

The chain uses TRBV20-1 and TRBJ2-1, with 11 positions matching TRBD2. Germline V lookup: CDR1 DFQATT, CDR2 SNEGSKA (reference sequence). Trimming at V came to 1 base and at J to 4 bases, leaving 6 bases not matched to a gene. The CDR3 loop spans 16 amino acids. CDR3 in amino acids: CSARGLAGGGYNEQFF. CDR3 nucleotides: TGCAGTGCTAGAGGTCTAGCGGGAGGCGGGTACAATGAGCAGTTCTTC.

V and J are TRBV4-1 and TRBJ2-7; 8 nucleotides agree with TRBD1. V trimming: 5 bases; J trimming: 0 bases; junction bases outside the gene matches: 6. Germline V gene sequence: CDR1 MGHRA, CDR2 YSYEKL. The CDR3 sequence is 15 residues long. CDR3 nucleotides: TGCGCCAGCAGCGGAAACAGGGGGAACTCCTACGAGCAGTACTTC. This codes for CASSGNRGNSYEQYF.